Presented here are 9 T cell receptor beta chains from one specimen sequenced in a study of blood T cell repertoires in COVID-19. Using immunoSEQ multiplex PCR, the repertoire was profiled, and TCRdb retains in-frame clones only, with some absent. The sample includes some 520,000 clones, roughly nine tenths of them seen just once. What was sequenced was peripheral blood. The source is a man between 18 and 29 years old with COVID-19, enrolled during active disease.

The gene calls are TRBV6-5 and TRBJ2-5; TRBD2 aligns across 7 bases. The CDR3 extends over 15 amino acids. Germline V gene lookup returns CDR1 MNHEY and CDR2 SVGAGI. The V and J ends lost 2 bases and 2 bases, in that order; junction bases with no gene match: 5. The CDR3 DNA reads as TGTGCCAGCAGTTACACCTGGACTAGACAAGAGACCCAGTACTTC. Translation gives CASSYTWTRQETQYF.

The chain recombines TRBV4-1 with TRBJ2-1; 11 bases map to TRBD1. The V gene's germline CDR1 is MGHRA and CDR2 YSYEKL. This CDR3 is built from 18 residues. Unmatched junction bases numbered 7, after V lost 2 bases and J lost 1 base. The CDR3 DNA reads as TGCGCCAGCAGCCAACAAGTCGGACAGGGGGCTTCCTACAATGAGCAGTTCTTC. Translated, it gives CASSQQVGQGASYNEQFF.

The V and J genes are TRBV3-1 (or the pseudogene TRBV3-2) and TRBJ2-1, with D perhaps TRBD2 (6 bases). CDR3 length: 16 amino acids. Trimming pared 0 bases from V and 1 base from J, leaving 10 bases between. Germline lookup yields CDR1 LGHDT and CDR2 YNNKEL (reference sequence). The CDR3 nucleotides are TGTGCCAGCAGCCAAGAAAGAGGAGGGTCCTACAATGAGCAGTTCTTC. It is translated as CASSQERGGSYNEQFF.

This clone was recorded only once. The gene calls are TRBV27 and TRBJ1-2; no clear D gene. The length of the CDR3 is 15 residues. Germline CDR1 reads MNHEY; CDR2 reads SMNVEV (reference sequence). The V end was cut by 4 bases, the J end by 6 bases, with 18 bases between. CDR3 region: CASSSYREGEDGYTF. CDR3 DNA: TGTGCCAGCAGTTCCTATAGGGAGGGAGAGGATGGCTACACCTTC.

The V call is TRBV9, the J call TRBJ1-2; the match to TRBD1 covers 12 bases. The CDR3 consists of 18 residues. The germline V gene has CDR1 SGDLS and CDR2 YYNGEE. V lost 5 bases and J lost 1; bases outside the gene matches: 12. In DNA form, the CDR3 reads TGTGCCAGCAGGCCAGTGGGGACAGGGGGCGCCGGTAACTATGGCTACACCTTC. Amino acids: CASRPVGTGGAGNYGYTF.

The sample holds one count of this clone. The chain recombines TRBV5-4 with TRBJ2-5; 12 positions match TRBD2. This CDR3 is built from 16 residues. Germline CDR1 is SGHNT and CDR2 is YYREEE (reference sequence). V shed 2 bases and J 2 bases; nucleotides not matched to a gene: 4. As DNA, the CDR3 is TGTGCCAGCAGCTTTGGACTAGCGGGACGACAAGAGACCCAGTACTTC. Its translation: CASSFGLAGRQETQYF.

The chain joins TRBV23-1 to TRBJ1-5; D gene ambiguous. TRBV23-1 is an ORF, with its function uncertain. The CDR3 spans 13 residues. V dropped 5 bases and J dropped 0 bases, with 5 bases sitting between them. The CDR3 region is CASSSVSNQPQHF. As DNA, the CDR3 is TGCGCCAGCAGTTCCGTTAGCAATCAGCCCCAGCATTTT.

This clone was picked up a small number of times. The rearrangement joins TRBV12-3 or TRBV12-4 to TRBJ1-5; D ambiguous. The CDR3 is 13 amino acids. Trimming pared 3 bases from V and 9 bases from J, leaving 12 bases between. The CDR3 DNA reads TGTGCCAGCAGTTTGATCGCGGGCGGGCCCCAGCATTTT. Its translation is CASSLIAGGPQHF.

The chain carries TRBV6-5 and TRBJ2-1; D remains ambiguous. Trimming left V 0 bases short and J 6 bases short, with 6 bases between. CDR3 size: 13 residues. Germline values: CDR1 MNHEY, CDR2 SVGAGI. This CDR3 is CASSYSHLNEQFF. In DNA form, the CDR3 reads TGTGCCAGCAGTTACTCACACCTCAATGAGCAGTTCTTC.